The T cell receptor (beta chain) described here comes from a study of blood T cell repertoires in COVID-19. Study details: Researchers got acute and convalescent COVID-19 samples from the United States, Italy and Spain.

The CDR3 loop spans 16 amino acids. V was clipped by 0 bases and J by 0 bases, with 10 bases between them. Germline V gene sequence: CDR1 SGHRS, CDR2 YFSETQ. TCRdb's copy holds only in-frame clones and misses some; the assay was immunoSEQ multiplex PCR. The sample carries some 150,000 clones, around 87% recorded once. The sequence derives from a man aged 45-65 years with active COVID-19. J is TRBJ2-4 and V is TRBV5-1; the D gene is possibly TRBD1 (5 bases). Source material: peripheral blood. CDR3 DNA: TGCGCCAGCAGCTTGGCACAGGACATAGCCAAAAACATTCAGTACTTC. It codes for CASSLAQDIAKNIQYF.